Listed here is a single T cell receptor (beta chain). V was clipped by 9 bases and J by 5 bases, with 7 bases between them. Germline values: CDR1 KGHDR, CDR2 SFDVKD. The CDR3 covers 11 residues. TCRdb analysed the 5' RACE reads with MiXCR anew, one entry per CDR3 protein. This sample yields under 400,000 distinct CDR3 sequences, of which approximately 29% are seen a single time; about 14% belongs to the top ten. The source of the sample is a study of T-cell memory formation after mild COVID-19. About the study: TCR clusters were mostly donor specific.

The material sequenced was PBMCs or a T cell subset sorted from them (not recorded which). The chain is built from TRBV24-1 and TRBJ2-1, with D unclear. The receptor was isolated from an adult woman who had mild COVID-19 (a few samples of this study predate the infection). Cell type and time point are not known. This CDR3 is CATEYHNEQFF. DNA for the CDR3: TGTGCCACCGAATATCACAATGAGCAGTTCTTC.